Here is one TCR beta chain with its context. The data were taken from a study of blood T cell repertoires in COVID-19. On the study more broadly: Acute-phase and convalescent COVID-19 samples originated in the United States, Italy and Spain. Sample material is recorded as cDNA or gDNA derived from T cells, B-cell-depleted T cells, or PBMCs.

The length of the CDR3 is 14 residues. CDR1 and CDR2 from the germline V gene are LNHDA and SQIVND (reference sequence). J gave up 5 bases and V 5 bases, and 4 bases lay outside the gene matches. This table comes from immunoSEQ multiplex PCR, and its TCRdb copy is limited to in-frame clones, with some not included. The data hold roughly 150,000 clones, with roughly 89% observed a single time. The age range of participants was about 18 to 89 years, with residence in about 25 US areas. Two consecutive negative NP/OP PCR tests, clearance, or resolved symptoms defined Cohort 3 recovery. The V call is TRBV19, the J call TRBJ2-1, with 9 bases that match TRBD2. The sequencing input was PBMCs or T cells enriched from blood (not recorded which). The sequence came from a man between 50 and 59 years old who had recovered from COVID-19. DNA for the CDR3: TGTGCCAGTAGTTTAGGCGGGGGGGACAATGAGCAGTTCTTC. This translates into CASSLGGGDNEQFF.